These 9 T cell receptor beta chains originate from one sample sequenced in a study of T cells in Graves' hyperthyroidism and ophthalmopathy. RNA transcripts served as the template for amplifying TCR beta CDR3 regions. An initial round of RT-PCR targeting the TCR CDR3 relied on the HTBI primer set. TCRdb independently ran MiXCR on the multiplex PCR reads; one entry per CDR3 protein. The sample consists of 550,000 to 650,000 distinct CDR3 sequences, roughly 13% of them appearing once. Sequenced: blood. The receptors shown here come from a woman aged 25-40 years with Graves' hyperthyroidism that later progressed to Graves' ophthalmopathy.

Points on this clonotype: A much bigger clone sits one base away, suggesting this may be a read error. This sequence joins TRBV7-8 and TRBJ2-1; the match to TRBD1 covers 7 bases. CDR3 length: 13 amino acids. The junction had 5 bases not matched to a gene; V was cut back by 4 bases and J by 8 bases. The germline V gene has CDR1 SGHVS and CDR2 FQNEAQ. The CDR3 reads CASSWGTADEQFF. In nucleotides, the CDR3 is TGTGCCAGCAGCTGGGGGACAGCCGATGAGCAGTTCTTC.

This clonotype was seen ten or more times. This chain joins TRBV11-2 and TRBJ2-7; 7 bases align to TRBD2. This CDR3 region has 16 residues. J lost 0 bases, V lost 5 bases, and 10 bases had no gene match. Germline lookup yields CDR1 SGHAT and CDR2 FQNNGV. CDR3 nucleotides: TGTGCCAGCAGCCCCAACCTTAGCGGGTTCTCCTACGAGCAGTACTTC. This encodes CASSPNLSGFSYEQYF.

This clonotype has at least ten counts. This chain uses TRBV7-9 with TRBJ2-5, with D unclear. The germline CDR1 and CDR2 sequences are SEHNR and FQNEAQ (reference sequence). The CDR3 is 14 residues long. Between the trimmed V and J ends, which lost 5 bases and 2 bases, there was a span of 12 bases. The CDR3 sequence is CASSPRAVQETQYF. As DNA, the CDR3 is TGTGCCAGCAGCCCCCGGGCAGTGCAAGAGACCCAGTACTTC.

This clonotype was observed a few times. This sequence joins TRBV5-8 and TRBJ1-6, with D perhaps TRBD1 (6 bases). CDR3 length equals 14 residues. The V and J ends lost 5 bases and 8 bases respectively, with 14 bases between them. Germline loops: CDR1 SGHTS, CDR2 YDEGEE. The CDR3 here is CASRSGGFDSPLHF. Here the CDR3 DNA reads TGTGCCAGCAGGTCTGGGGGCTTTGATTCACCCCTCCACTTT.

The sample holds a few counts of this clonotype. The chain carries TRBV14 and TRBJ1-1, with D unresolved. Trimming took off 1 base at V and 4 bases at J, with 10 bases between the two ends. The V gene's germline CDR1 is SGHDN and CDR2 FVKESK. There are 14 residues in the CDR3. The chain's CDR3 is CASSQANHGTEAFF. The CDR3 DNA follows: TGTGCCAGCAGCCAAGCAAATCATGGCACTGAAGCTTTCTTT.

This clonotype showed up many times. CDR3: CSVVGRLAKNIQYF. The CDR3 coding sequence is TGCAGCGTTGTGGGCAGACTAGCCAAAAACATTCAGTACTTC. V gene TRBV29-1 combines with J gene TRBJ2-4; no clear D gene. Germline V gene sequence: CDR1 SQVTM, CDR2 ANQGSEA. The CDR3 is 14 residues long. The V end lost 4 bases, the J end lost 0 bases, and 10 bases lay between the germline ends.

In the case of this clonotype: This may stem from a read error, because a much larger clone lies one nucleotide away. The chain uses TRBV19 and TRBJ2-3; no firm D call. Trimming took off 6 bases at V and 3 bases at J, with 16 bases between the two ends. The V gene's germline CDR1 is LNHDA and CDR2 SQIVND (reference sequence). The CDR3 covers 15 residues. CDR3 sequence (DNA): TGTGCCAGTAGCATAAGCAGCGCCGGGACAGATACGCAGTATTTT. This translates into CASSISSAGTDTQYF. The complete variable domain, with remaining parts taken from reference TRBV19 and TRBJ2-3, reads DGGITQSPKYLFRKEGQNVTLSCEQNLNHDAMYWYRQDPGQGLRLIYYSQIVNDFQKGDIAEGYSVSREKKESFPLTVTSAQKNPTAFYLCASSISSAGTDTQYFGPGTRLTVL.

In its sample, this clonotype was seen many times. The chain couples TRBV10-3 to TRBJ1-1; weak D call: TRBD1 (6 bases). The length of the CDR3 is 15 residues. Trimming cost V 10 bases and J 4 bases, with 22 bases left between them. CDR1 ENHRY and CDR2 SYGVKD come from the germline V gene. CDR3: CATHSGQGSGTEAFF. The CDR3 bases are TGTGCCACCCATTCGGGACAAGGATCGGGCACTGAAGCTTTCTTT.

On this clonotype itself: A single base separates this from a much larger clone, so it may be a read error. The chain recombines TRBV7-2 with TRBJ1-2, with TRBD1 matching 8 bases. The CDR3 contains 15 residues. CDR1 is SGHTA, CDR2 FQGNSA, per germline. The chain's CDR3 is CSSSLAQGAIYGYTF. CDR3 sequence (DNA): TGTTCCAGCAGCTTAGCGCAGGGGGCGATCTATGGCTACACCTTC. The variable domain in full, with the rest retrieved from reference TRBV7-2 and TRBJ1-2, is GAGVSQSPSNKVTEKGKDVELRCDPISGHTALYWYRQSLGQGLEFLIYFQGNSAPDKSGLPSDRFSAERTGGSVSTLTIQRTQQEDSAVYLCSSSLAQGAIYGYTFGSGTRLTVV.